These 20 T cell receptor beta chains came from one sample sequenced in a study of cytomegalovirus exposure and HLA in healthy donors (dated by TCRdb to 2015 to 2018). Library generation was performed with the immunoSEQ multiplex PCR assay. This immuneACCESS table, as held by TCRdb, lists in-frame sequences with V and J called but not all clones. Of the missing ones, under half trace to an unresolved V gene in checked studies; the others have no known cause. In this sample the table shows under 150,000 clones, around 90% of which occur a single time. Of the sample, less than 9% falls within the top ten clones. The source material was PBMCs. The origin of the receptors is a man between 18 and 35 years old in good health and CMV-seropositive.

This chain links TRBV18 with TRBJ2-1; D unresolved. CDR1 and CDR2 (germline): KGHSH, LQKENI. Trimming took 3 bases from V and 5 from J, leaving 5 bases between them. The CDR3 extends over 12 amino acids. DNA for the CDR3: TGTGCCAGCTCACCTCAGGACAATGAGCAGTTCTTC. Amino acid sequence: CASSPQDNEQFF.

This clone has a single count. J is TRBJ1-4 and V is TRBV6-5, with D perhaps matching TRBD1 (5 bases). Trimming removed 3 bases from V and 4 bases from J, with 9 bases in between. This CDR3 spans 14 amino acids. Per germline, CDR1 MNHEY and CDR2 SVGAGI. CDR3 DNA: TGTGCCAGCAGTTATCGCAGGGTTAATGAAAAACTGTTTTTT. It is translated as CASSYRRVNEKLFF.

This clone was counted between two and nine times. V gene TRBV15 combines with J gene TRBJ2-7; D gene uncertain. CDR3 size: 13 residues. V gave up 3 bases and J gave up 4 bases, with 10 bases separating them. Germline lookup yields CDR1 LNHNV and CDR2 YYDKDF (reference sequence). CDR3 protein: CATSRRLAYEQYF. The CDR3 DNA is TGTGCCACCAGCAGGAGACTGGCTTACGAGCAGTACTTC. The full variable domain, rest sourced from reference TRBV15 and TRBJ2-7, is DAMVIQNPRYQVTQFGKPVTLSCSQTLNHNVMYWYQQKSSQAPKLLFHYYDKDFNNEADTPDNFQSRRPNTSFCFLDIRSPGLGDTAMYLCATSRRLAYEQYFGPGTRLTVT.

The chain carries TRBV5-1 and TRBJ1-1, with TRBD1 matching over 8 bases. CDR3 size: 12 residues. Germline V gene data show CDR1 as SGHRS and CDR2 as YFSETQ. J lost 8 bases, V lost 0 bases, and 0 bases had no gene match. CDR3 in amino acids: CASSLGTGEAFF. The DNA of the CDR3 is TGCGCCAGCAGCTTGGGGACAGGGGAAGCTTTCTTT.

This clone was seen a single time. The rearrangement links TRBV7-8 to TRBJ2-5, with a possible D match to TRBD2 (5 bases). Trimming removed 4 bases from V and 2 bases from J, with 8 bases in between. The V gene's germline CDR1 is SGHVS and CDR2 FQNEAQ. This CDR3 contains 13 residues. The CDR3 reads CASSYWEQETQYF. DNA for the CDR3: TGTGCCAGCAGCTATTGGGAGCAAGAGACCCAGTACTTC.

The CDR3 region is CASSFETRAYNEQFF. DNA of the CDR3: TGTGCCAGCAGCTTCGAGACTAGGGCCTACAATGAGCAGTTCTTC. The chain couples TRBV7-2 to TRBJ2-1, with D perhaps matching TRBD2 (6 bases). V was cut by 3 bases and J by 2 bases, with 11 bases left in between. The CDR3 runs 15 residues. Germline CDR1 SGHTA, CDR2 FQGNSA.

This sequence joins TRBV7-2 and TRBJ2-1; TRBD2 matches 7 bases. The junction had 5 bases not matched to a gene; V was cut back by 0 bases and J by 6 bases. Germline loops: CDR1 SGHTA, CDR2 FQGNSA. The CDR3 is 15 amino acids. The CDR3 sequence: CASSLAGGSSNEQFF. The CDR3 DNA is TGTGCCAGCAGCTTAGCGGGAGGGTCTAGCAATGAGCAGTTCTTC.

The chain employs TRBV6-5 and TRBJ1-2, with TRBD1 matching over 7 bases. CDR3 length: 15 amino acids. Germline assignment: CDR1 MNHEY and CDR2 SVGAGI. With V trimmed by 4 bases and J by 2 bases, 7 bases remained unmatched. The CDR3 nucleotides are TGTGCCAGCAGTTCGTACAGGGGTCAGAACTATGGCTACACCTTC. Translating it yields CASSSYRGQNYGYTF.

This clone was observed a few times. V and J are TRBV2 and TRBJ2-7, with D possibly matching TRBD1 (6 bases). Germline V gene lookup returns CDR1 SNHLY and CDR2 FYNNEI. Trimming left V 6 bases short and J 1 base short, with 13 bases between. CDR3 length: 14 amino acids. The CDR3 is CASRQGFSSYEQYF. DNA of the CDR3: TGTGCCAGCAGGCAGGGGTTCTCTTCCTACGAGCAGTACTTC.

This clone was seen once. The gene calls are TRBV6-5 and TRBJ1-3; D is ambiguous. The CDR3 length is 14 residues. V lost 6 bases, J lost 0 bases, and 9 bases lay in between. Germline loops: CDR1 MNHEY, CDR2 SVGAGI. CDR3 sequence (DNA): TGTGCCAGCAGAGACACCTACTCTGGAAACACCATATATTTT. As protein: CASRDTYSGNTIYF.

V and J are TRBV9 and TRBJ2-5; D might be TRBD1 (6 bases). The CDR3 contains 14 residues. Deletions cut 3 bases from V and 0 bases from J, with 9 bases between. Germline V gene lookup returns CDR1 SGDLS and CDR2 YYNGEE. CDR3 sequence reads: CASSAGQNQETQYF. CDR3 nucleotide sequence: TGTGCCAGCAGCGCAGGACAGAACCAAGAGACCCAGTACTTC.

The J gene is TRBJ1-1, the V gene TRBV30, with D unresolved. With 5 bases removed from V and 3 bases from J, the gap between germline ends came to 7 bases. The CDR3 contains 11 residues. Germline CDR1 reads GTSNPN; CDR2 reads SVGIG (reference sequence). DNA of the CDR3: TGTGCCTGGGATAGCTACACTGAAGCTTTCTTT. Translating gives CAWDSYTEAFF. The whole variable domain, filled in from reference TRBV30 and TRBJ1-1, reads SQTIHQWPATLVQPVGSPLSLECTVEGTSNPNLYWYRQAAGRGLQLLFYSVGIGQISSEVPQNLSASRPQDRQFILSSKKLLLSDSGFYLCAWDSYTEAFFGQGTRLTVV.

This sequence joins TRBV6-1 and TRBJ2-2; 12 bases map to TRBD2. The V gene's germline CDR1 is MNHNS and CDR2 SASEGT. After removal of 6 bases from V and 4 bases from J, the junction contained 6 bases not matched to a gene. This CDR3 comprises 16 residues. CDR3 sequence reads: CASSELAGGSTGELFF. The CDR3 coding sequence is TGTGCCAGCAGCGAACTAGCGGGGGGTTCCACCGGGGAGCTGTTTTTT.

J is TRBJ2-1 and V is TRBV19, with TRBD2 identical over 7 bases. Germline values: CDR1 LNHDA, CDR2 SQIVND (reference sequence). Trimming cost V 5 bases and J 4 bases; bases outside gene matches: 5. This CDR3 region has 14 residues. The CDR3 protein is CASSLSGKYNEQFF. DNA for the CDR3: TGTGCCAGTAGTCTAAGCGGGAAATACAATGAGCAGTTCTTC.

The chain joins TRBV5-8 to TRBJ1-1; D is uncertain. The CDR3 is made up of 14 amino acids. CDR1 is SGHTS and CDR2 is YDEGEE in the germline V gene. Trimming took 0 bases from V and 3 from J, leaving 9 bases between them. CDR3 residues: CASSLVPGDTEAFF. The CDR3 DNA reads TGTGCCAGCAGCTTGGTCCCCGGAGACACTGAAGCTTTCTTT. The full variable domain, with the rest looked up from reference TRBV5-8 and TRBJ1-1, is EAGVTQSPTHLIKTRGQQATLRCSPISGHTSVYWYQQALGLGLQFLLWYDEGEERNRGNFPPRFSGRQFPNYSSELNVNALELEDSALYLCASSLVPGDTEAFFGQGTRLTVV.

V and J are TRBV19 and TRBJ1-5; no firm D call. Trimming took 3 bases from V and 0 from J, leaving 6 bases between them. This CDR3 is built from 14 residues. Germline CDR1 is LNHDA and CDR2 is SQIVND (reference sequence). CDR3 in DNA: TGTGCCAGTAGTATTAGTAGTAGCAATCAGCCCCAGCATTTT. Its translation: CASSISSSNQPQHF.

This chain joins TRBV19 and TRBJ2-3; 13 bases are a match to TRBD2. V gave up 10 bases and J gave up 0 bases; unmatched junction bases: 4. Germline CDR1 is LNHDA and CDR2 is SQIVND (reference sequence). The CDR3 has 15 amino acids. The CDR3 nucleotides are TGTGCCACCGGGACTAGCGGGGTTAGCACAGATACGCAGTATTTT. It yields the protein CATGTSGVSTDTQYF.

The chain links TRBV5-1 to TRBJ2-2, with 9 positions matching TRBD1. Germline V lookup: CDR1 SGHRS, CDR2 YFSETQ. The CDR3 consists of 16 residues. V dropped 4 bases and J dropped 5; count of bases not matched to a gene: 9. The CDR3 coding sequence is TGCGCCAGCAGCAATTCCGGGACAGGGTGGACCGGGGAGCTGTTTTTT. Its translation is CASSNSGTGWTGELFF. Supplemented by reference TRBV5-1 and TRBJ2-2, the full variable domain reads KAGVTQTPRYLIKTRGQQVTLSCSPISGHRSVSWYQQTPGQGLQFLFEYFSETQRNKGNFPGRFSGRQFSNSRSEMNVSTLELGDSALYLCASSNSGTGWTGELFFGEGSRLTVL.

V and J are TRBV11-2 and TRBJ2-1; D may be TRBD2 (6 bases). The length of the CDR3 is 17 residues. Trimming shortened V by 2 bases and J by 0 bases, and 14 bases separated the two germline ends. CDR1 is SGHAT, CDR2 FQNNGV, per germline. Here the CDR3 DNA reads TGTGCCAGCAGCTTAAGAGTAGCGGCCTCCTCCTACAATGAGCAGTTCTTC. This sequence encodes CASSLRVAASSYNEQFF.

The chain uses TRBV23-1 and TRBJ1-5, with unresolved D. TRBV23-1 belongs to the ORF category, with a function that is uncertain. Trimming removed 2 bases at V and 7 bases at J, with 15 bases between. This CDR3 contains 15 residues. CDR3 nucleotide sequence: TGCGCCAGCAGTCAACGCGGGAAGAAAGACCAGCCCCAGCATTTT. Translated, it gives CASSQRGKKDQPQHF.